The 2 T cell receptor beta chains listed next were all sequenced from one sample in a study of human T cells and chemical hapten exposure. The time point: patch test 3, about 24 weeks after DPC sensitization. Noted treatment: therapeutic diphenylcyclopropenone sensitization with weekly scalp DPC. TCRdb reprocessed the RACE reads via MiXCR and lists one record per CDR3 protein. The repertoire holds around 200,000 distinct CDR3 sequences, with approximately 26% as singletons. Sequenced here: whole blood, sampled in connection with sensitization to the hapten diphenylcyclopropenone (DPC). These receptors came from a middle-aged woman with alopecia areata. Some clones in this sample may be carry-over from other donors' samples.

The chain joins TRBV7-9 to TRBJ2-6; 7 bases line up with TRBD2. The ends lost 2 bases at V and 2 bases at J; junction bases unmatched: 3. The CDR3 loop spans 16 amino acids. Germline V gene lookup returns CDR1 SEHNR and CDR2 FQNEAQ (reference sequence). The CDR3 bases are TGTGCCAGCAGCTTATTGGCGGGGGCTGGGGCCAACGTCCTGACTTTC. Amino acids: CASSLLAGAGANVLTF.

Only a few counts were recorded for this clonotype. The chain recombines TRBV7-2 with TRBJ2-7, with D perhaps TRBD2 (5 bases). The V and J ends lost 5 bases and 6 bases respectively, with 17 bases between them. Germline V lookup: CDR1 SGHTA, CDR2 FQGNSA. The CDR3 has 14 residues. CDR3 protein: CASSPNPGGGEQYF. DNA of the CDR3: TGTGCCAGCAGCCCCAACCCCGGAGGTGGCGAGCAGTACTTC.